The clone carrying this T cell receptor beta chain was picked up a small number of times. Germline-derived CDR1 and CDR2 are MNHEY and SVGAGI. The CDR3 runs 13 residues. V dropped 4 bases and J dropped 6 bases, with 12 bases sitting between them. The data belong to a study of early T cells in non-severe SARS-CoV-2 infection. TCRdb analysed the 5' RACE reads with MiXCR anew, one entry per CDR3 protein. The sample lists tens of thousands of distinct CDR3 sequences, 12% occurring once. The chain links TRBV6-5 to TRBJ1-2, with D perhaps TRBD1 (5 bases). The clonotype originates from an adult who was a healthcare worker with PCR-confirmed SARS-CoV-2 infection or an uninfected control (not recorded which). Sequences were obtained from whole blood. The CDR3 is CASSFRDGNGYTF. The CDR3 DNA reads TGTGCCAGCAGTTTCCGGGACGGCAATGGCTACACCTTC.